The 4 T cell receptor beta chains reported below all come from one sample, sequenced in a study of metastatic and nonmetastatic thyroid tumors. None of the patients had undergone any treatment ahead of thyroid surgery. TCRdb called clones again from the PCR reads with MiXCR. The profile shows tens of thousands of clones, about 20% of them singletons. The sequencing sample was made of blood. The receptors were sampled from a female donor with papillary thyroid cancer or a benign thyroid nodule (not recorded which). Some clones in this sample may be carry-over from other donors' samples.

This sequence joins TRBV27 and TRBJ2-7, with 9 bases matching TRBD2. Germline values: CDR1 MNHEY, CDR2 SMNVEV (reference sequence). V lost 6 bases to trimming and J lost 4 bases; unmatched junction nucleotides: 13. The CDR3 runs to 16 residues. This chain's CDR3 is CASRYSGSHYGYEQYF. CDR3 nucleotides: TGTGCCAGCAGATATAGCGGGAGCCACTATGGATACGAGCAGTACTTC.

This chain links TRBV6-1 with TRBJ2-2; TRBD2 matches at 9 bases. Trimming at V came to 7 bases and at J to 4 bases, leaving 13 bases not matched to a gene. The germline gives CDR1 MNHNS, CDR2 SASEGT. This CDR3 has 17 amino acids. The CDR3 sequence: CASTTQGLARGTGELFF. CDR3 DNA: TGTGCCAGCACTACACAGGGACTAGCAAGGGGCACCGGGGAGCTGTTTTTT.

This clone was recorded a few times. A much larger clonotype is one base distant, so this may be a read error. This sequence joins TRBV25-1 and TRBJ2-1, with D perhaps assigned TRBD1 or TRBD2 (5 bases each). V lost 5 bases and J 2 bases, leaving 22 bases between the germline ends. Germline assignment: CDR1 MGHDK and CDR2 SYGVNS. The length of the CDR3 is 18 residues. CDR3 in amino acids: CASSPRSVSGQPYNEQFF. CDR3 sequence (DNA): TGTGCCAGCAGTCCCCGCAGCGTGTCGGGGCAGCCCTACAATGAGCAGTTCTTC.

This clone is deemed medium-sized. The chain links TRBV6-2 or TRBV6-3 to TRBJ1-2; 7 nucleotides agree with TRBD1. The CDR3 has 16 amino acids. CDR1 and CDR2 from the germline V gene are MNHEY and SVGEGT. J lost 4 bases, V lost 7 bases, and 15 bases had no gene match. CDR3 in amino acids: CASIGAVGQITYGYTF. The CDR3 coding sequence is TGTGCCAGCATTGGGGCCGTGGGACAGATAACCTATGGCTACACCTTC.